The clone carrying this T cell receptor beta chain was recorded only once. Its specificity is unknown. CDR1 SQVTM and CDR2 ANQGSEA come from the germline V gene. The CDR3 length is 13 residues. V was trimmed by 7 bases and J by 2 bases, leaving 13 bases between them. The data derive from a study of T cells in narcolepsy. Sequencing was performed with immunoSEQ multiplex PCR; in TCRdb, only in-frame clones are kept and a portion is missing. The sample shows 35,000 to 40,000 clones, around 85% of them seen only once. Findings and caveats of the study: Blood of same and different patients, but not healthy controls, reportedly held recurring autoreactive clonotypes.

Material for sequencing was CD45RA- memory CD4+ T cells from PBMCs. The chain uses TRBV29-1 and TRBJ2-3, with D tentatively TRBD2 (7 bases). This TCR was recovered from a human donor with narcolepsy. The CDR3 nucleotides are TGCAGCGCAAGGGGGGGGAACACAGATACGCAGTATTTT. Amino acids: CSARGGNTDTQYF.